This TCR beta chain was identified in a study of shared clonotypes between healthy human individuals. Findings and caveats of the study: The sharing of 5% to 5.5% of naive CD4 clonotypes was seen across a handful of donors.

Selected positively for CCR7 and CD45RO-negative, naive CD8 cells excluded terminally differentiated effector memory CD45RA+ cells. This CDR3 is built from 14 residues. Germline assignment: CDR1 MNHEY and CDR2 SMNVEV (reference sequence). V shed 2 bases and J 6 bases; nucleotides not matched to a gene: 6. On this clone itself: Its antigen remains unknown.

Once extracted for a subset, genomic DNA was divided evenly among several immunoSEQ plates. The data were produced by immunoSEQ multiplex PCR, yet TCRdb's version contains in-frame clones alone and is incomplete. The table shows around 640,000 clones, with around 96% occurring only once. The V gene is TRBV27, the J gene TRBJ1-2, with 7 bases matching TRBD1. This TCR came from a woman in her twenties or thirties in good health. Sequences were obtained from naive CD8+ T cells sorted from blood. The DNA for the CDR3 is TGTGCCAGCAGTTTAGGCGCCGACAGGGATGGCTACACCTTC. Amino acids: CASSLGADRDGYTF.